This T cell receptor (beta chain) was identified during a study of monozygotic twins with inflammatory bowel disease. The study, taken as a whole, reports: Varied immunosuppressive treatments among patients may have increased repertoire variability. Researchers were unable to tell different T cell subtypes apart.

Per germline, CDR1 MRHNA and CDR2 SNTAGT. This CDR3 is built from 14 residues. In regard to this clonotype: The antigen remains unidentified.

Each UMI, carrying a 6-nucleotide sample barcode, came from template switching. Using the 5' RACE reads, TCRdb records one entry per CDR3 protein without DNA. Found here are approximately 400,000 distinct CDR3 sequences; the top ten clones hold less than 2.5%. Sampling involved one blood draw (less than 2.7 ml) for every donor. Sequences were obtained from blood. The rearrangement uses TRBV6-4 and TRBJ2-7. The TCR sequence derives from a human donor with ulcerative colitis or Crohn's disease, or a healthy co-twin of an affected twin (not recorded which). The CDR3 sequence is CASSDSDSYYEQYF.